One and the same sample provided the 8 T cell receptor beta chains below, sequenced in a study of shared clonotypes between healthy human individuals. Assay used: immunoSEQ multiplex PCR; TCRdb lists only in-frame clones, some missing. The data hold 2 million to 2.5 million clones, with around 95% observed a single time. Material for sequencing was naive CD4+ T cells sorted from blood. The subset: CD45RA+ positively selected. The receptors were sampled from a man between 18 and 35 years old in good health.

The chain carries TRBV6-5 and TRBJ2-1; TRBD2 agrees at 10 bases. The CDR3 is 14 amino acids. V lost 4 bases and J lost 6; bases outside the gene matches: 3. Germline CDR1 reads MNHEY; CDR2 reads SVGAGI. CDR3 protein: CASSFWTSGNEQFF. The CDR3 DNA is TGTGCCAGCAGTTTTTGGACTAGCGGCAATGAGCAGTTCTTC.

Details on this clone: The sample has other DNA sequences that encode this CDR3 too. The chain has TRBV19 and TRBJ2-7, with D possibly TRBD2 on 5 matching bases. Deletions cut 5 bases from V and 0 bases from J, with 11 bases between. Looked up from germline, CDR1 is LNHDA and CDR2 is SQIVND (reference sequence). This CDR3 comprises 14 residues. CDR3 protein: CASSRTGSSYEQYF. CDR3 in DNA: TGTGCCAGTAGTCGGACTGGGAGCTCCTACGAGCAGTACTTC.

The chain joins TRBV6-5 to TRBJ2-7; D is undetermined. The CDR3 runs to 15 residues. Trimming removed 7 bases at V and 0 bases at J, with 16 bases between. CDR1 and CDR2 (germline): MNHEY, SVGAGI. The CDR3 sequence: CASTRGGLSSYEQYF. The DNA for the CDR3 is TGTGCCAGCACCCGAGGTGGGCTGAGCTCCTACGAGCAGTACTTC.

The rearrangement uses TRBV29-1 and TRBJ2-3, with TRBD2 matching 10 bases. The V gene's germline CDR1 is SQVTM and CDR2 ANQGSEA. CDR3 length equals 14 residues. Unmatched junction bases numbered 4, after V lost 3 bases and J lost 4 bases. The CDR3 protein is CSVDPSGSSDTQYF. The CDR3 DNA is TGCAGCGTTGACCCTAGCGGGAGTTCAGATACGCAGTATTTT.

V and J are TRBV7-2 and TRBJ2-1, with a possible D match to TRBD2 (6 bases). The CDR3 contains 15 residues. Germline V gene sequence: CDR1 SGHTA, CDR2 FQGNSA. V was trimmed by 7 bases and J by 3 bases, leaving 16 bases between them. Here the CDR3 DNA reads TGTGCCAGCACCCCGATGGAGGGAAACTACAATGAGCAGTTCTTC. This sequence encodes CASTPMEGNYNEQFF.

The chain employs TRBV6-1 and TRBJ1-5; D is possibly TRBD1 (6 bases). Germline V gene lookup returns CDR1 MNHNS and CDR2 SASEGT. The CDR3 length is 15 residues. V dropped 2 bases and J dropped 7 bases, with 15 bases sitting between them. Here the CDR3 DNA reads TGTGCCAGCAGTGAATCGGGGGGCCCTTGGCAGCCCCAGCATTTT. Translation gives CASSESGGPWQPQHF.

This clone has a single count. The same CDR3 can be traced to other DNA sequences in this sample. The CDR3 region has the DNA TGCGCCAGCAGCTTGCGAGACACAGATACGCAGTATTTT. Its translation: CASSLRDTDTQYF. This rearrangement joins TRBV5-1 to TRBJ2-3; D uncertain. This CDR3 is built from 13 residues. The V end was cut by 1 base, the J end by 2 bases, with 5 bases between. The germline V gene has CDR1 SGHRS and CDR2 YFSETQ. The full variable domain, in which reference TRBV5-1 and TRBJ2-3 provide the parts outside the CDR3, is KAGVTQTPRYLIKTRGQQVTLSCSPISGHRSVSWYQQTPGQGLQFLFEYFSETQRNKGNFPGRFSGRQFSNSRSEMNVSTLELGDSALYLCASSLRDTDTQYFGPGTRLTVL.

On this clone: This sample also contains other DNA sequences that code for the same CDR3. The CDR3 reads CASSETGNYGYTF. The CDR3 DNA reads as TGTGCCAGCAGTGAAACAGGAAATTACGGCTACACCTTC. The chain has TRBV25-1 and TRBJ1-2; a weak D match, TRBD1 (5 bases). V was clipped by 2 bases and J by 8 bases, with 12 bases between them. This CDR3 has 13 residues. CDR1 MGHDK and CDR2 SYGVNS come from the germline V gene.